Here is one T cell receptor (beta chain) with its context. Antigen unknown. Germline-derived CDR1 and CDR2 are SGHDN and FVKESK. The CDR3 contains 22 residues. J lost 0 bases, V lost 1 base, and 16 bases had no gene match. The sample comes from a study of sequential checkpoint blockade in melanoma. About the study: After nivolumab or ipilimumab alone, 20 to 25 patients had week-13 rebiopsies. Study-level points and caveats: PD-L1 staining and CD8+ counts, not mutational load, tracked tumor T-cell clonality.

TCRdb keeps only in-frame clones here, not all; method: immunoSEQ multiplex PCR. The sample has around 3,000 clones, around a third seen once; the top ten hold approximately 10%. Treatment reported: randomized to nivolumab then ipilimumab (arm A) or the reverse (arm B). The source material was tumor tissue (inferred from file names), sampled from a patient given nivolumab and ipilimumab in sequence. The chain carries TRBV14 and TRBJ2-4; TRBD1 matches at 12 bases. The receptor comes from a human donor with melanoma. The CDR3 DNA reads TGTGCCAGCAGCCAAGGAGGGACAGGGGGCCCTGTGGGGACTCTAGCCAAAAACATTCAGTACTTC. It yields the protein CASSQGGTGGPVGTLAKNIQYF.